This T cell receptor beta chain derives from a study of CD8 T cells in ankylosing spondylitis. The study, taken as a whole, reports: Prior literature has documented some motif variants in synovial fluid and blood from reactive arthritis. The study looked at matched synovial fluid samples from ankylosing spondylitis patients. Disease-linked clones were reported to be significantly enriched there. Disease-linked clones, CD8+, were relatively rare in peripheral blood. A TCR beta motif of several highly homologous variants seemed to mark ankylosing spondylitis blood.

The CDR3 has 16 amino acids. Trimming stripped 1 base from V and 4 bases from J, with 17 bases between. CDR1 is MNHEY and CDR2 is SMNVEV in the germline V gene (reference sequence). The table lists this clonotype with a few counts. Its antigen is undetermined. With molecular barcodes, quantitative 5'-RACE was used to make the TCR beta libraries. Via MiXCR, TCRdb re-called the 5' RACE reads, giving one row per CDR3 protein. The sample yields around 140,000 distinct CDR3 sequences, more than 15% seen once. Sequencing was performed on blood, either unsorted or a sorted T cell fraction (not recorded which). This TCR came from a male donor with ankylosing spondylitis. The chain links TRBV27 to TRBJ2-7; no definite D call. CDR3 amino acids: CASSLYPRSAGYEQYF. As DNA, the CDR3 is TGTGCCAGCAGTTTATACCCTCGTTCCGCCGGGTACGAGCAGTACTTC.